These T cell receptor beta chains were read from a single sample in a study of blood T cells in healthy people across ages. TCRdb processed the 5' RACE reads anew with MiXCR; each CDR3 protein has one entry. The sample lists hundreds of thousands of distinct CDR3 sequences, about 30% occurring once. Sequenced input: blood. These receptors came from a woman over 75 in good health. Each CDR3 is given with its conserved first and last residue. A D gene is named only where the DNA matches it firmly. Some rows mark clone size as missing; the rest say once, few, many or name a class of expanded clone.

v_gene	d_gene	j_gene	abundance	CDR3aa	CDR3nt
TRBV6-5	TRBD1	TRBJ2-1	many	CASSRSGGFEQFF	TGTGCCAGCAGTAGGTCAGGGGGATTCGAGCAGTTCTTC
TRBV9	NA	TRBJ1-2	few	CASSVGAEANYGYTF	TGTGCCAGCAGCGTTGGGGCAGAGGCTAACTATGGCTACACCTTC
TRBV6-1	NA	TRBJ2-2	few	CASRAQSMTATGELFF	TGTGCCAGCAGAGCTCAATCTATGACAGCCACCGGGGAGCTGTTTTTT
TRBV20-1	TRBD1	TRBJ1-1	few	CSARARDRRPYTEAFF	TGCAGTGCTAGAGCCCGGGACAGGAGACCGTACACTGAAGCTTTCTTT
TRBV6-5	NA	TRBJ2-5	NA	CASSSGWARETQYF	TGTGCCAGCAGTTCAGGGTGGGCTCGTGAGACCCAGTACTTC
TRBV20-1	NA	TRBJ2-7	many	CSARPGRRILEQYF	TGCAGTGCTAGGCCCGGACGGAGGATCCTCGAGCAGTACTTC
TRBV20-1	NA	TRBJ2-4	many	CSASRPNLAKNIQYF	TGCAGTGCTAGCCGTCCGAACTTAGCCAAAAACATTCAGTACTTC
TRBV2	NA	TRBJ1-1	NA	CASSEGGRGAFF	TGTGCCAGCAGTGAGGGGGGGCGCGGAGCTTTCTTT
TRBV18	TRBD2	TRBJ2-7	many	CASSSGLAGLEGEQYF	TGTGCCAGCTCATCGGGACTAGCGGGGCTAGAGGGGGAGCAGTACTTC
TRBV4-3	NA	TRBJ1-5	few	CASSQDEHNNQPQHF	TGCGCCAGCAGCCAAGATGAACACAACAATCAGCCCCAGCATTTT
TRBV5-1	TRBD2	TRBJ2-2	few	CASSPKPSGGTGELFF	TGCGCCAGCAGCCCAAAACCTAGCGGGGGCACCGGGGAGCTGTTTTTT
TRBV11-2	NA	TRBJ1-3	NA	CASSLVAAGNTIYF	TGTGCCAGCAGCTTAGTAGCTGCTGGAAACACCATATATTTT
TRBV7-2	NA	TRBJ2-2	NA	CASRGGPNAGELFF	TGTGCCAGCCGAGGCGGACCTAACGCCGGGGAGCTGTTTTTT
TRBV20-1	NA	TRBJ2-4	many	CSATDLVAKNIQYF	TGCAGTGCCACCGACCTAGTAGCCAAAAACATTCAGTACTTC
TRBV25-1	NA	TRBJ2-7	many	CASSDPQTKNSYEQYF	TGTGCCAGCAGTGACCCACAGACTAAAAACTCCTACGAGCAGTACTTC
TRBV3-1	NA	TRBJ1-1	NA	CASSQGEAGEAFF	TGTGCCAGCAGCCAAGGGGAGGCCGGTGAAGCTTTCTTT
TRBV12-3/TRBV12-4	NA	TRBJ2-5	many	CASSFFQGQQYF	TGTGCCAGCAGTTTTTTCCAGGGCCAACAGTACTTC
TRBV6-2/TRBV6-3	NA	TRBJ2-5	NA	CASSYTLSGAEETQYF	TGTGCCAGCAGTTACACTCTTTCGGGGGCTGAGGAGACCCAGTACTTC
TRBV5-1	NA	TRBJ2-7	many	CASRDLTGSYEQYF	TGCGCCAGCAGGGATCTGACAGGCTCCTACGAGCAGTACTTC
TRBV11-2	TRBD1	TRBJ1-1	once	CASSNPGGGVNTEAFF	TGTGCCAGCAGCAACCCAGGGGGTGGAGTGAACACTGAAGCTTTCTTT
TRBV20-1	NA	TRBJ2-5	NA	CSARIDQETQYF	TGCAGTGCTAGAATAGACCAAGAGACCCAGTACTTC
TRBV5-1	NA	TRBJ2-7	NA	CASSLNWDPLYEQYF	TGCGCCAGCAGCTTGAATTGGGACCCCCTTTACGAGCAGTACTTC
TRBV12-3/TRBV12-4	NA	TRBJ2-3	many	CASSLGAPGLTDTQYF	TGTGCCAGCAGTTTAGGGGCCCCCGGACTCACAGATACGCAGTATTTT
TRBV4-2	NA	TRBJ2-1	NA	CACSQDYRGPYNEQFF	TGTGCCTGCAGCCAAGATTATAGGGGTCCCTACAATGAGCAGTTCTTC
TRBV20-1	TRBD1	TRBJ1-5	NA	CSARGHGQGIPTNQPQHF	TGCAGTGCTAGGGGACATGGACAGGGGATCCCGACGAATCAGCCCCAGCATTTT
TRBV2	NA	TRBJ2-7	NA	CASSVGRALYNEQYF	TGTGCCAGCAGTGTGGGCAGGGCCCTCTACAATGAGCAGTACTTC
TRBV11-2	NA	TRBJ1-4	NA	CASSLKGWELFF	TGTGCCAGCAGCTTAAAAGGGTGGGAGTTGTTTTTT
TRBV6-2/TRBV6-3	TRBD1	TRBJ1-6	NA	CASRGQGSHSPLHF	TGTGCCAGCAGGGGACAGGGAAGCCATTCACCCCTCCACTTT
TRBV10-3	NA	TRBJ2-5	few	CAISGPASTYNEQYF	TGTGCCATCAGTGGCCCCGCCTCAACTTACAATGAGCAGTACTTC
TRBV5-1	NA	TRBJ2-3	many	CASSFRRTDTQYF	TGCGCCAGCAGCTTCCGACGCACAGATACGCAGTATTTT
TRBV5-6	NA	TRBJ1-4	NA	CASSSRTPNEKLFF	TGTGCCAGCAGCTCCAGGACTCCGAATGAAAAACTGTTTTTT
TRBV7-2	TRBD2	TRBJ2-2	NA	CTSSLARAGANTGELFF	TGTACCAGCAGCTTAGCACGGGCGGGGGCGAACACCGGGGAGCTGTTTTTT
TRBV7-9	NA	TRBJ2-7	few	CASSLWEAHEQYF	TGTGCCAGCAGCTTATGGGAAGCCCACGAGCAGTACTTC
TRBV12-3/TRBV12-4	TRBD1	TRBJ1-2	many	CASSSLLSQTGGTYGYTF	TGTGCCAGCAGTTCCCTACTTTCTCAGACAGGGGGCACCTATGGCTACACCTTC
TRBV6-2/TRBV6-3	TRBD2	TRBJ2-1	many	CASSSGTSGFNEQFF	TGTGCCAGCAGTTCCGGGACTAGCGGATTCAATGAGCAGTTCTTC
TRBV2	NA	TRBJ2-7	NA	CASSWSGAGGEEQYF	TGTGCCAGCAGTTGGTCCGGGGCAGGGGGGGAAGAGCAGTACTTC
TRBV7-9	NA	TRBJ1-2	NA	CASSLGTLANYGYTF	TGTGCCAGCAGCTTAGGGACGCTAGCTAACTATGGCTACACCTTC
TRBV7-8	NA	TRBJ1-6	NA	CASSVGSYNSPLHF	TGTGCCAGCAGCGTTGGCTCCTATAATTCACCCCTCCACTTT
TRBV7-8	NA	TRBJ2-3	many	CASSYRAGALYTDTQYF	TGTGCCAGCAGCTATCGGGCGGGGGCTCTCTACACAGATACGCAGTATTTT
TRBV30	NA	TRBJ2-7	NA	CAWSSHSYNEQYF	TGTGCCTGGAGTTCCCACAGCTACAATGAGCAGTACTTC
TRBV28	NA	TRBJ1-1	NA	CASRNPGLGAFF	TGTGCCAGCCGGAACCCGGGACTGGGAGCTTTCTTT
TRBV12-3/TRBV12-4	NA	TRBJ2-2	NA	CASGRGWETGNTGELFF	TGTGCCAGCGGTCGAGGGTGGGAGACAGGAAACACCGGGGAGCTGTTTTTT
TRBV29-1	TRBD1	TRBJ1-2	few	CSVEPGTARYYGYTF	TGCAGCGTTGAACCGGGGACAGCCCGCTACTATGGCTACACCTTC
TRBV7-9	NA	TRBJ2-2	NA	CASSSSGYNTGELFF	TGTGCCAGCAGCTCCTCTGGGTATAACACCGGGGAGCTGTTTTTT
TRBV5-5	NA	TRBJ2-7	NA	CASSLLTGLGGEQYF	TGTGCCAGCAGCTTGCTTACAGGCTTAGGCGGCGAGCAGTACTTC
TRBV10-3	TRBD2	TRBJ2-3	NA	CAISLAGPTDTQYF	TGTGCCATCAGTTTAGCGGGGCCCACAGATACGCAGTATTTT
TRBV20-1	NA	TRBJ2-7	many	CSARGTQVTSEQYF	TGCAGTGCTAGAGGGACCCAGGTCACGAGCGAGCAGTACTTC
TRBV6-5	NA	TRBJ1-2	few	CASSYSGVGGDTF	TGTGCCAGCAGTTACTCGGGAGTGGGAGGGGACACCTTC
TRBV5-1	NA	TRBJ1-4	few	CASSLEQTNEKLFF	TGCGCCAGCAGCTTGGAACAGACAAATGAAAAACTGTTTTTT
TRBV7-8	NA	TRBJ2-5	NA	CACNPSGETQYF	TGTGCCTGCAACCCTTCGGGGGAGACCCAGTACTTC
TRBV7-2	NA	TRBJ2-7	NA	CASTRTVLSYEQYF	TGTGCCAGCACCCGGACTGTCCTATCCTACGAGCAGTACTTC
TRBV10-3	TRBD1	TRBJ1-5	many	CAIRGQTNQPQHF	TGTGCCATCAGGGGACAGACGAATCAGCCCCAGCATTTT
TRBV4-3	TRBD1	TRBJ1-2	many	CASSQEGQNYGYTF	TGCGCCAGCAGCCAAGAGGGACAGAACTATGGCTACACCTTC